This T cell receptor (beta chain) was captured in a study of regulatory T cells in long-lasting Graves disease. Study summary: Treatment with antithyroid drugs for over 5 years, together with positive TSH receptor antibodies, meant persistent Graves' disease.

Building the TCR beta libraries relied on iRepertoire HTBI primers, and CDR3 regions underwent Arm-PCR. In the study's own analysis: Samples collectively showed approximately 62 TRBV and fewer than 15 TRBJ segments. TCRdb re-called the multiplex PCR reads with MiXCR, one entry per CDR3 protein. For this entry, the V and J calls and clone size follow TCRdb and not the study's own pipeline. The sample includes about 660,000 distinct CDR3 sequences, about 32% of them seen just once. Notes on the study in general: Investigators studied peripheral blood only, not thyroid tissue. Gene preferences differed: TRBV28, TRBJ1-2, TRBJ2-5 in persistent cases.

To note about this clonotype: Its matching antigen is unknown.

Germline V gives CDR1 GTSNPN, CDR2 SVGIG (reference sequence). This CDR3 has 13 residues. V was cut by 3 bases and J by 4 bases, with 10 bases left in between. As to time point: persistent/refractory GD, antithyroid drugs over 5 years with positive TRAb. PBMCs provided the RNA from which the TCR library was made. Sequenced here: peripheral blood mononuclear cells (PBMCs), sampled when the disease was refractory, from a patient treated with antithyroid drugs. The V and J genes are TRBV30 and TRBJ1-5, with D maybe TRBD1 (5 bases). The clonotype originates from a female donor with Graves disease. For the CDR3, the DNA is TGTGCCTGGAGCTCAGGGCTAAATCAGCCCCAGCATTTT. Translated: CAWSSGLNQPQHF.